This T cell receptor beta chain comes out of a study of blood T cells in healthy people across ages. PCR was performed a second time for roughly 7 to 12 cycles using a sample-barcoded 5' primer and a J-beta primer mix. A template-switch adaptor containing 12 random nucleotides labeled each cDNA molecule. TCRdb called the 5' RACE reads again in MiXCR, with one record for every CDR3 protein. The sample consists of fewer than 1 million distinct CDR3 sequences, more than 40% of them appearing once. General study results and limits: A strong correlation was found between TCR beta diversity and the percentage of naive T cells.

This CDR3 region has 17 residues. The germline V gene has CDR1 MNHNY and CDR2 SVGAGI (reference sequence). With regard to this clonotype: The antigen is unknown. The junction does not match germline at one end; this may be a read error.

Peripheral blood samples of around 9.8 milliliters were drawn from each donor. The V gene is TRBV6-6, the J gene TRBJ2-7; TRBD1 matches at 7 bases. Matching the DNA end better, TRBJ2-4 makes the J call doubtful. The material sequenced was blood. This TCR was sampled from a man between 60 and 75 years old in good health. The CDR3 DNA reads TGTGCCAGCAGTTACTCGACCAGCAGGGGGTCCAAAAGCATTCAGTACTTC. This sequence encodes CASSYSTSRGSKSIQYF.